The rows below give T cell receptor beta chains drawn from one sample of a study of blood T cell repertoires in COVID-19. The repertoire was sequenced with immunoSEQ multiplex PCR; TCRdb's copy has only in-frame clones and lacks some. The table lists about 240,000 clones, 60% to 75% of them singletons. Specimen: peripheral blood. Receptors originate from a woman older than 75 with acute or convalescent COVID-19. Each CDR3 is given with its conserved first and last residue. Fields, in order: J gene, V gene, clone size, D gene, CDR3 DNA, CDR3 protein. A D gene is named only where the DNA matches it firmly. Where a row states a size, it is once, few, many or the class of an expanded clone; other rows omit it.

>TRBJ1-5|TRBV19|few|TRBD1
TGTGCCAGTCGCCGGGACAGGGCTGATCAGCCCCAGCATTTT
CASRRDRADQPQHF
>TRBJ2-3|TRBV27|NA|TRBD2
TGTGCCAGCAGTTTAGGACTAGCGGCCGGGGGTGCTACGCAGTATTTT
CASSLGLAAGGATQYF
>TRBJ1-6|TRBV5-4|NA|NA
TGTGCCAGCAGCTCGGCGGGCTATTCACCCCTCCACTTT
CASSSAGYSPLHF
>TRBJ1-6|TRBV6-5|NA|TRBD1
TGTGCCAGCAGTCCCGGGACAGGGTACAATTCACCCCTCCACTTT
CASSPGTGYNSPLHF
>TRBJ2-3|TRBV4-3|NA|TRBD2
TGCGCCAGCAGCCAAGATTTAGTGCGGGGGGAAAGCACAGATACGCAGTATTTT
CASSQDLVRGESTDTQYF
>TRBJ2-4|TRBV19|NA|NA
TGTGCCAGTAGTCCTCCCGGACAGCTAGCCAAAAACATTCAGTACTTC
CASSPPGQLAKNIQYF
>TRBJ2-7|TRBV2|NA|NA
TGTGCCAGCAGTGTCCAGGACGGGGGCTCCTACGAGCAGTACTTC
CASSVQDGGSYEQYF
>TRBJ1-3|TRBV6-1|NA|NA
TGTGCCAGCAGTGAACAGGCATCCTACTCTGGAAACACCATATATTTT
CASSEQASYSGNTIYF
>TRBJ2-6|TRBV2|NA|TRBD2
TGTGCCAGCAGACTAGCGGGATCTCCTGGGGCCAACGTCCTGACTTTC
CASRLAGSPGANVLTF
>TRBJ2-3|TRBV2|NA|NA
TGTGCCAGCAGGATAGAGGTTGCCACAGATACGCAGTATTTT
CASRIEVATDTQYF
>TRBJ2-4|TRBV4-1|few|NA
TGCGCCAGCAGCCAAGAAGGAGGGAGGATAAAAAACATTCAGTACTTC
CASSQEGGRIKNIQYF
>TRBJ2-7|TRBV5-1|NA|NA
TGCGCCAGCAGCTTGGCAAGCGGAGGGGATTACGAGCAGTACTTC
CASSLASGGDYEQYF
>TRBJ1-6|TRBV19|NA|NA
TGTGCCAGTAGTATCTGGGGGGGGTCTAATTCACCCCTCCACTTT
CASSIWGGSNSPLHF
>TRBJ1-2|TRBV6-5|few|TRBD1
TGTGCCAGCAGAGCGGACAGGGCCTTGACCTATGGCTACACCTTC
CASRADRALTYGYTF
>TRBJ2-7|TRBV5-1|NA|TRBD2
TGCGCCAGCAGCTTTAAGGGACTACGGTCCTACGAGCAGTACTTC
CASSFKGLRSYEQYF
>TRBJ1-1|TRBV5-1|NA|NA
TGCGCCAGCAGCCCCAGGGCAGGCACGAGCCCCTACCTGAGCGCTTTCTTT
CASSPRAGTSPYLSAFF
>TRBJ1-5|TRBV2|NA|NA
TGTGCCAGCAGTGAACGGAGGGAGCCCCAGCATTTT
CASSERREPQHF
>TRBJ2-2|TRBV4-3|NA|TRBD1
TGCGCCAGCAGCCACGACAGGGTGGAGACCGGGGAGCTGTTTTTT
CASSHDRVETGELFF
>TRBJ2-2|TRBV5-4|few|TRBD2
TGTGCCAGCAGCTTAGGTAGCGGGAGGGCCACCGGGGAGCTGTTTTTT
CASSLGSGRATGELFF
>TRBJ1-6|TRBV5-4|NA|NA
TGTGCCAGCAGCTTGGCAGGGTATAATTCACCCCTCCACTTT
CASSLAGYNSPLHF
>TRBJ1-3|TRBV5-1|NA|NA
TGCGCCAGCAGTCTTGGGTCGGAGAATCTCTCTGGAAACACCATATATTTT
CASSLGSENLSGNTIYF
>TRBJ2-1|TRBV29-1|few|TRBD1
TGCAGCGGAATTCGACAGGGAAGCTTCTCCTACAATGAGCAGTTCTTC
CSGIRQGSFSYNEQFF
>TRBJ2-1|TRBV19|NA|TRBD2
TGTGCCAGTAGTAAACTAGCGGGAGGAAGGAACAATGAGCAGTTCTTC
CASSKLAGGRNNEQFF
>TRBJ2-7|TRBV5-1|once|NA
TGCGCCAGCAGCTTGGGGGCTTGGGGCAGTCTGAGCTCCTACGAGCAGTACTTC
CASSLGAWGSLSSYEQYF
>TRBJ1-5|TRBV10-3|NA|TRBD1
TGTGCCATCAGTGAGCCTAATCCGGGACAGGGGGCTCAGCCCCAGCATTTT
CAISEPNPGQGAQPQHF
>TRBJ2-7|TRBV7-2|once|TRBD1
TGTGCCAGCAGTCCAGGGGGCATGTCCTACGAGCAGTACTTC
CASSPGGMSYEQYF
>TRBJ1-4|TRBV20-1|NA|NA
TGCAGTGCTAGTCTACAGGGAGCTTGGGGAAAACTGTTTTTT
CSASLQGAWGKLFF
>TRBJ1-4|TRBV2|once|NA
TGTGCCAGCAGTCGGAACTTCAGGGATGAAAAACTGTTTTTT
CASSRNFRDEKLFF
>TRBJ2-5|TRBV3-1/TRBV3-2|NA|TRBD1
TGTGCCAGCAGCCTCCGGGACAGGGGGCCCTCAGAGACCCAGTACTTC
CASSLRDRGPSETQYF
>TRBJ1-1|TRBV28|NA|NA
TGTGCCAGCAGTTTGGAGTGGATGAACACTGAAGCTTTCTTT
CASSLEWMNTEAFF
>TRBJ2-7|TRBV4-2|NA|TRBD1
TGTGCCAGCAGCCAAGTCCCCGGGACAGGGGGTCGAGACGAGCAGTACTTC
CASSQVPGTGGRDEQYF
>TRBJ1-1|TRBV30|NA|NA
TGTGCCGAGAAACCCCACCCAGCGACTGAAGCTTTCTTT
CAEKPHPATEAFF
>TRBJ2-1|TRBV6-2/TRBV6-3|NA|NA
TGTGCCAGCAGTTACCCACAGGGAAAGGGCATTCTCAATGAGCAGTTCTTC
CASSYPQGKGILNEQFF
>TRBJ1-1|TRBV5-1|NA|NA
TGCGCCAGCAGCTTGGCCGTACTTGGAGGGGCTGAAGCTTTCTTT
CASSLAVLGGAEAFF
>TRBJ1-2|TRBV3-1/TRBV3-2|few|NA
TGTGCCAGCAGCCAAGGGGGCCCCTATGGCTACACCTTC
CASSQGGPYGYTF
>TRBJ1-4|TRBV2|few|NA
TGTGCCAGCAGCCGACTTAAGGGGGTAGGAGAAAAACTGTTTTTT
CASSRLKGVGEKLFF
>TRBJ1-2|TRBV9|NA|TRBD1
TGTGCCAGCAGCGCAGGGACAGGCCCCGGGGTTCGCTACACCTTC
CASSAGTGPGVRYTF
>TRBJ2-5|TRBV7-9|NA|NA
TGTGCCAGCAGCTTGGGGCGGGGCGAGACCCAGTACTTC
CASSLGRGETQYF
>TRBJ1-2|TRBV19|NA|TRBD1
TGTGCCAGTGGGGACAGGGGGCAGGGCTATGGCTACACCTTC
CASGDRGQGYGYTF
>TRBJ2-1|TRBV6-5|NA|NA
TGTGCCAGCAGTTACGTGGCAGGGCTCAATGAGCAGTTCTTC
CASSYVAGLNEQFF
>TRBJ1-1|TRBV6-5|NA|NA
TGTGCCAGCAGTTACCAGGAACTGAACACTGAAGCTTTCTTT
CASSYQELNTEAFF
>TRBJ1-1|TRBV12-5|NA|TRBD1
TGTGCTAGTGGTTTGGTATGGGACAGGGAGAGAGGCACTGAAGCTTTCTTT
CASGLVWDRERGTEAFF
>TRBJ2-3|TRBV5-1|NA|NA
TGCGCCAGCAGCTTAGGCGGGGATACAGATACGCAGTATTTT
CASSLGGDTDTQYF
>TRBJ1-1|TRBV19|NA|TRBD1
TGTGCCAGTCGGGTGGACAGGGGTTACACTGAAGCTTTCTTT
CASRVDRGYTEAFF
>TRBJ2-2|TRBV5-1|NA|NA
TGCGCCAGCAGTTCCCCCTCCACCGGGGAGCTGTTTTTT
CASSSPSTGELFF